This T cell receptor beta chain was profiled in a study of blood T cell repertoires in COVID-19. The overall study: T cells, B-cell-depleted T cells, or PBMCs supplied cDNA or gDNA.

With 5 bases removed from V and 4 bases from J, the gap between germline ends came to 7 bases. From germline, CDR1 is SEHNR and CDR2 FQNEAQ (reference sequence). The CDR3 has 12 residues. Sequenced by immunoSEQ multiplex PCR; TCRdb stores in-frame clones only, minus some. The sample holds 70,000 to 80,000 clones, 91% seen once. This TCR came from a woman aged 55-70 years with active COVID-19. Input material: peripheral blood. The chain employs TRBV7-9 and TRBJ2-3, with D possibly TRBD2 on 6 matching bases. Written as DNA, the CDR3 is TGTGCCAGCAGCCCTAGCGCAGATACGCAGTATTTT. This translates into CASSPSADTQYF.